Listed below are T cell receptor beta chains from one sample, sequenced in a study of response to subunit inactivated influenza vaccine. A single record per CDR3 protein comes from TCRdb applying MiXCR to the RT-PCR reads. Counted here are some 500,000 distinct CDR3 sequences, around 25% occurring once; the ten biggest clones make up 1.5% to 2%. The sequencing used CD4+ T cells sorted from PBMCs, collected roughly 5 days after vaccination. These TCRs come from a man aged 50 or older who received an inactivated influenza vaccine. Each CDR3 is given with its conserved first and last residue. D genes are given only for firm matches. Rows give clone size only sometimes, using once, few, many, or a class for an expanded clone.

j_gene	abundance	d_gene	v_gene	CDR3nt	CDR3aa
TRBJ1-2	-	-	TRBV3-1	TGTGCCAGCAGCCAAAACGACAGAGCTGGAGGCTACACCTTC	CASSQNDRAGGYTF
TRBJ2-7	few	TRBD2	TRBV7-2	TGTGCCAGCAGCAGGACTAGCGGGAGGGGCGAGCAGTACTTC	CASSRTSGRGEQYF
TRBJ2-2	-	-	TRBV5-1	TGCGCCAGCAGCTTGGTGTCGGGGTACACCGGGGAGCTGTTTTTT	CASSLVSGYTGELFF
TRBJ2-3	many	-	TRBV28	TGTGCCAGCAGCCCACAGGGTAGCACAGATACGCAGTATTTT	CASSPQGSTDTQYF
TRBJ2-1	many	TRBD2	TRBV29-1	TGCAGCGTTGAAGATCAAGGGACTAGCGGGAGGGTGCATGAGCAGTTCTTC	CSVEDQGTSGRVHEQFF
TRBJ2-5	-	-	TRBV20-1	TGCAGTGCTAGCGGGGGTGGGGGAGAGACCCAGTACTTC	CSASGGGGETQYF
TRBJ2-7	-	-	TRBV29-1	TGCAGCGTCCTTTGGACAGACCGCTACGAGCAGTACTTC	CSVLWTDRYEQYF
TRBJ1-1	few	TRBD1	TRBV6-1	TGTGCCAGCAGCTCCGGGACAGGGTCTGAAGCTTTCTTT	CASSSGTGSEAFF
TRBJ1-4	few	-	TRBV10-3	TGTGCCACTTCAGCGGGAGTTGAAAAACTGTTTTTT	CATSAGVEKLFF
TRBJ1-5	many	-	TRBV20-1	TGCAGCGCCTACCGGGGGTGGCCGCCCCAGCATTTT	CSAYRGWPPQHF
TRBJ2-1	few	-	TRBV24-1	TGTGCCACCAGTGATGCCCGACTAGGGGCACTCAGTGAGCAGTTCTTC	CATSDARLGALSEQFF
TRBJ2-1	-	TRBD2	TRBV6-2/TRBV6-3	TGTGCCAGCACCCCGGGGGGGACCCTCTCCTACAATGAGCAGTTCTTC	CASTPGGTLSYNEQFF
TRBJ2-1	-	-	TRBV4-2	TGTGCCAGCAGCCAAGGGACATATATCGACAATGAGCAGTTCTTC	CASSQGTYIDNEQFF